Below, 24 T cell receptor beta chains from the same sample are listed, as sequenced in a study of T cell repertoires in cytomegalovirus infection. TCRdb reprocessed the reads with MiXCR, giving one entry per CDR3 protein. Counted here are around 740,000 distinct CDR3 sequences, approximately 40% occurring once; the ten biggest clones make up 2.5% to 3%. The sequencing sample was made of PBMCs. All receptors come from a human donor in good health (CMV status not recorded). Some clones in this sample may be carry-over from other donors' samples.

As to this clonotype: Its ends do not fully match the called genes, so a read error is possible. The V and J genes are TRBV4-1 and TRBJ2-7; D is unresolved. Germline V CDR1 and CDR2: MGHRA, YSYEKL. The CDR3 contains 14 residues. Written as DNA, the CDR3 is TGCGCCAGCATCCAAGGCGATACCCCCAGGAAGCATTACTTC. This gives the protein CASIQGDTPRKHYF.

This chain links TRBV2 with TRBJ2-1, with D perhaps being TRBD1 or TRBD2 (5 bases each). The CDR3 runs 14 residues. V shed 6 bases and J shed 4 bases, with 13 bases lying between them. Germline V gene data show CDR1 as SNHLY and CDR2 as FYNNEI. The CDR3 sequence: CASRGPAPYNEQFF. The CDR3 region has the DNA TGTGCCAGCAGGGGACCCGCCCCTTACAATGAGCAGTTCTTC.

This clonotype showed up just once. The gene calls are TRBV9 and TRBJ1-5; the D is unclear. Germline-derived CDR1 and CDR2 are SGDLS and YYNGEE. Trimming shortened V by 0 bases and J by 7 bases, and 8 bases separated the two germline ends. The CDR3 loop spans 13 amino acids. The CDR3: CASSVDGGQPQHF. DNA of the CDR3: TGTGCCAGCAGCGTAGACGGCGGACAGCCCCAGCATTTT.

This clonotype was observed a few times. V usage is TRBV29-1 and J usage is TRBJ2-5; 7 bases line up with TRBD1. The CDR3 totals 14 residues. The V gene's germline CDR1 is SQVTM and CDR2 ANQGSEA. V lost 6 bases, J lost 2 bases, and 9 bases stayed unmatched. CDR3 residues: CSVALMGQQETQYF. For the CDR3, the DNA is TGCAGCGTCGCCCTCATGGGACAGCAAGAGACCCAGTACTTC.

With respect to this clonotype: An end of the junction differs from the germline gene, which may be a read error. The chain couples TRBV6-5 to TRBJ2-1; 7 bases map to TRBD2. This CDR3 spans 15 amino acids. CDR1 and CDR2 from the germline V gene are MNHEY and SVGAGI. CDR3 sequence: CDSSYEAGAPNDQFF. CDR3 DNA: TGTGACAGCAGTTATGAGGCGGGAGCCCCCAATGATCAGTTCTTC.

This clonotype was seen more than once but under ten times. The gene calls are TRBV12-3 or TRBV12-4 and TRBJ2-4, with 8 nucleotides matching TRBD1. V dropped 5 bases and J dropped 3; count of bases not matched to a gene: 6. The CDR3 spans 15 residues. CDR3 coding DNA: TGTGCCAGCAGTCAACAGGGGGTGGGCAAAAACATTCAGTACTTC. This sequence encodes CASSQQGVGKNIQYF.

This clonotype was observed a handful of times. The chain recombines TRBV4-1 with TRBJ2-7, with D maybe TRBD1 (5 bases). The CDR3 has 16 amino acids. V was cut by 2 bases and J by 2 bases, with 16 bases left in between. CDR1 is MGHRA and CDR2 is YSYEKL in the germline V gene. The CDR3 region is CASSQSPQGRAYEQYF. The CDR3 DNA reads as TGCGCCAGCAGCCAATCTCCCCAGGGAAGGGCCTACGAGCAGTACTTC.

The table lists this clonotype with a count of one. The gene calls are TRBV15 and TRBJ1-1, with 9 nucleotides matching TRBD1. CDR1 is LNHNV and CDR2 is YYDKDF in the germline V gene (reference sequence). The length of the CDR3 is 14 residues. Unmatched junction bases numbered 8, after V lost 6 bases and J lost 6 bases. The CDR3 DNA sequence: TGTGCCACCAGAGTGGACAGGGGAGAATCTGAAGCTTTCTTT. Protein product: CATRVDRGESEAFF.

This chain connects TRBV12-3 or TRBV12-4 to TRBJ1-1, with D hard to call. This CDR3 comprises 13 residues. V gave up 3 bases and J gave up 1 base, with 6 bases separating them. CDR3 residues: CASSFIKNTEAFF. The CDR3 DNA is TGTGCCAGCAGTTTCATAAAGAACACTGAAGCTTTCTTT.

This clonotype was recorded a few times. J is TRBJ2-7 and V is TRBV7-9; 7 bases line up with TRBD2. There are 12 residues in the CDR3. Trimming took 4 bases from V and 6 from J; bases not matched to a gene: 3. CDR1 SEHNR and CDR2 FQNEAQ come from the germline V gene (reference sequence). CDR3 in DNA: TGTGCCAGCAGCTGGGGGGAGGGCGAGCAGTACTTC. Its protein is CASSWGEGEQYF.

The chain links TRBV27 to TRBJ2-1; D might be TRBD1 or TRBD2, each matching 5 bases. Deletions cut 3 bases from V and 7 bases from J, with 19 bases between. CDR3 length equals 16 residues. From germline, CDR1 is MNHEY and CDR2 SMNVEV (reference sequence). CDR3 nucleotide sequence: TGTGCCAGCAGTTTCAGGAGGCAGTCCGGGACGAATGAGCAGTTCTTC. The encoded protein is CASSFRRQSGTNEQFF.

This clonotype was seen only a few times. The genes are TRBV6-1 and TRBJ1-4, with 9 bases that match TRBD1. The CDR3 contains 17 residues. CDR1 is MNHNS, CDR2 SASEGT, per germline. V lost 5 bases, J lost 2 bases, and 9 bases stayed unmatched. Here the CDR3 DNA reads TGTGCCAGCAGTAGATGGGGACAGGGCGCGACTAATGAAAAACTGTTTTTT. Translating it yields CASSRWGQGATNEKLFF.

The J gene is TRBJ2-3, the V gene TRBV29-1, with D uncertain. CDR1 and CDR2 from the germline V gene are SQVTM and ANQGSEA. The CDR3 runs to 11 residues. The germline V and J ends were trimmed by 4 bases and 7 bases, with 9 bases remaining between them. Here the CDR3 DNA reads TGCAGCGTTGTGGGTGCGAATACGCAGTATTTT. Its translation: CSVVGANTQYF.

The V call is TRBV6-6, the J call TRBJ1-1, with 7 bases identical to TRBD1. The CDR3 is 15 amino acids. With 6 bases clipped from V and 11 bases from J, the junction kept 18 bases outside the gene matches. Germline assignment: CDR1 MNHNY and CDR2 SVGAGI (reference sequence). CDR3 residues: CASRRNTGAPSQAFF. The CDR3 region has the DNA TGTGCCAGCAGGCGGAACACAGGGGCCCCCAGCCAGGCTTTCTTT.

This clonotype is a singleton in its sample. It is likely a read error, because the conserved phenylalanine at the end of the CDR3 is missing. The rearrangement joins TRBV7-6 to TRBJ1-1, with a weak D call TRBD1 (6 bases). Deletions cut 9 bases from V and 0 bases from J, with 26 bases between. CDR1 and CDR2 from the germline V gene are SGHVS and FNYEAQ. The length of the CDR3 is 18 residues. The CDR3 coding sequence is TGTGCCAGTACTGCCTCCGGGACACCTACCTACATGAACACTGAAGCTTTCTTG. Encoded protein: CASTASGTPTYMNTEAFL.

The rearrangement links TRBV28 to TRBJ2-2; D ambiguous. V lost 9 bases and J lost 11, with 7 bases in between. Germline CDR1 is MDHEN and CDR2 is SYDVKM. The CDR3 consists of 9 residues. This CDR3 is CARQRELFF. CDR3 nucleotide sequence: TGTGCCAGGCAACGAGAGCTGTTTTTT.

This clonotype was found a few times. V usage is TRBV7-6 and J usage is TRBJ1-5; 7 bases are a match to TRBD1. Germline V CDR1 and CDR2: SGHVS, FNYEAQ. The CDR3 totals 14 residues. V shed 3 bases and J 5 bases; nucleotides not matched to a gene: 4. This CDR3 is CASSFGQGDQPQHF. The CDR3 nucleotides read TGTGCCAGCAGCTTTGGGCAGGGGGATCAGCCCCAGCATTTT.

Only one count was recorded for this clonotype. The chain employs TRBV5-1 and TRBJ2-7; 7 nucleotides match TRBD1. Germline V gives CDR1 SGHRS, CDR2 YFSETQ. J was trimmed by 1 base and V by 0 bases; bases with no gene match: 13. This CDR3 has 18 residues. The CDR3 spells CASSLALGGQRLSYEQYF. CDR3 coding DNA: TGCGCCAGCAGCTTGGCTTTAGGGGGACAGCGACTATCCTACGAGCAGTACTTC.

The V gene is TRBV19, the J gene TRBJ2-1; 9 bases align to TRBD2. The CDR3 is made up of 16 amino acids. V was pared by 3 bases and J by 0 bases, with 3 bases of the junction left unmatched. Germline V gives CDR1 LNHDA, CDR2 SQIVND (reference sequence). CDR3 loop: CASSMVAGDSYNEQFF. CDR3 bases: TGTGCCAGTAGTATGGTAGCGGGGGACTCCTACAATGAGCAGTTCTTC.

This clonotype appeared a few times. A much larger clone is a single base away; this may be a read error. This chain links TRBV7-3 with TRBJ1-2; D is uncertain. The V gene's germline CDR1 is SGHTA and CDR2 FQGTGA. This CDR3 contains 13 residues. V was trimmed by 2 bases and J by 0 bases, leaving 4 bases between them. Here the CDR3 reads CASSLFANYGYTF. CDR3 coding DNA: TGTGCCAGCAGCTTATTCGCTAACTATGGCTACACCTTC.

This chain uses TRBV20-1 with TRBJ2-3; 10 bases agree with TRBD1. Germline assignment: CDR1 DFQATT and CDR2 SNEGSKA (reference sequence). The CDR3 length is 13 residues. Germline trimming cut 3 bases from V and 6 bases from J; bases unmatched to any gene: 3. The CDR3: CSASRTGGDTQYF. In DNA, the CDR3 is TGCAGTGCTAGCAGGACAGGGGGGGATACGCAGTATTTT.

Many counts were recorded for this clonotype. The chain links TRBV10-3 to TRBJ2-7; weak D call: TRBD1 (6 bases). The CDR3 has 14 amino acids. V shed 3 bases and J shed 6 bases, with 15 bases lying between them. In germline, CDR1 is ENHRY, CDR2 SYGVKD. CDR3 loop: CAISDPGTSAEQYF. CDR3 sequence (DNA): TGTGCCATCAGTGACCCCGGGACATCTGCCGAGCAGTACTTC.

The chain joins TRBV7-9 to TRBJ1-5; D gene unclear. CDR3 length: 14 residues. V was cut by 5 bases and J by 3 bases, with 11 bases left in between. The V gene's germline CDR1 is SEHNR and CDR2 FQNEAQ (reference sequence). CDR3 nucleotides: TGTGCCAGCAGCCTCTCGGGCCTCAATCAGCCCCAGCATTTT. Amino acids: CASSLSGLNQPQHF.

This chain uses TRBV6-6 with TRBJ2-5; TRBD1 matches 8 bases. CDR3 length equals 15 residues. CDR1 is MNHNY and CDR2 is SVGAGI in the germline V gene (reference sequence). V shed 7 bases and J 8 bases; nucleotides not matched to a gene: 15. The CDR3 coding sequence is TGTGCCAGCACACCACCGGCAGGGGGCCTAGGAACCCAGTACTTC. It translates to CASTPPAGGLGTQYF.